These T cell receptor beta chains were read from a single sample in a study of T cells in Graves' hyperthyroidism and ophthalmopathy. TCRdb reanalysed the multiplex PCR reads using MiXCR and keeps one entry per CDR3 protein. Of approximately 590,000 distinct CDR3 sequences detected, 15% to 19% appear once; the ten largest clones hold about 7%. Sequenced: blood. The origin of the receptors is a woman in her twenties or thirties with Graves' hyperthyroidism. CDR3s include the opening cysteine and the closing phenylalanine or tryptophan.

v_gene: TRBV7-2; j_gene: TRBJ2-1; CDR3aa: CASSLLGQVHNEQFF
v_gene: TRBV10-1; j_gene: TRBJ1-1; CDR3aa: CASSEEGTENTEAFF
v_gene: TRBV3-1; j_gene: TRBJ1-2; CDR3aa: CASSKGSRNYGYTF
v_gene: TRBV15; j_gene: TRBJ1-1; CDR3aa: CATSRDQGTGAEAFF
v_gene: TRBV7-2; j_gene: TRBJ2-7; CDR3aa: CASSLVKGSNEQYF
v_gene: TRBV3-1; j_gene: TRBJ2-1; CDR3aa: CASSLRAYNEQFF
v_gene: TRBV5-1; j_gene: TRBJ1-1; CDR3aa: CASGPGQENTEAFF
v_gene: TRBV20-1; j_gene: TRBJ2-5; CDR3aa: CSATPTSGRAETQYF
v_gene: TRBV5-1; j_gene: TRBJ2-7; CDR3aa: CASSLQGGFYEQYF
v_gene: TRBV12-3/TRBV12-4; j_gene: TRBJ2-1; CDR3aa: CASIRRERGGNEQFF
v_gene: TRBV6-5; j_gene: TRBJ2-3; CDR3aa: CASSYLKSSPTDTQYF
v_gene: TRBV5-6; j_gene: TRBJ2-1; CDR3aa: CASSFTNHEQFF